One sample yielded the 29 T cell receptor beta chains listed below, sequenced in a study of blood T cell repertoires in COVID-19. TCRdb's copy holds only in-frame clones and misses some; the assay was immunoSEQ multiplex PCR. The sample yields fewer than 400,000 clones, 89% seen once. Sequences were obtained from PBMCs or T cells enriched from blood (not recorded which). Receptors originate from a man between 60 and 75 years old who had recovered from COVID-19.

The chain recombines TRBV5-1 with TRBJ2-2, with D possibly TRBD1 on 6 matching bases. Trimming removed 7 bases at V and 2 bases at J, with 15 bases between. The CDR3 has 15 amino acids. CDR1 SGHRS and CDR2 YFSETQ come from the germline V gene. CDR3 in DNA: TGCGCCAGCTTCTTAGGGACACCTAACACCGGGGAGCTGTTTTTT. Amino acid sequence: CASFLGTPNTGELFF.

V is TRBV30 and J is TRBJ2-7, with 8 bases fitting TRBD1. Germline CDR1 GTSNPN, CDR2 SVGIG (reference sequence). The CDR3 has 13 residues. J gave up 4 bases and V 4 bases, and 6 bases lay outside the gene matches. CDR3 sequence: CAWNFQGAYEQYF. DNA for the CDR3: TGTGCCTGGAATTTCCAGGGGGCATACGAGCAGTACTTC.

The rearrangement links TRBV7-3 to TRBJ2-1; possibly TRBD2 for D (5 bases). The CDR3 extends over 14 amino acids. With 5 bases removed from V and 3 bases from J, the gap between germline ends came to 11 bases. From germline, CDR1 is SGHTA and CDR2 FQGTGA. The CDR3 region has the DNA TGTGCCAGCAGCGTCGAGGGCGGCTACAATGAGCAGTTCTTC. It yields the protein CASSVEGGYNEQFF.

DNA for the CDR3: TGCGCCAGCAGCTTGGGTGGTAGCGGGATGGAGACCCAGTACTTC. Residues: CASSLGGSGMETQYF. V and J are TRBV5-1 and TRBJ2-5, with 8 bases lining up with TRBD2. V lost 0 bases and J lost 5; bases outside the gene matches: 6. The germline V gene encodes CDR1 SGHRS and CDR2 YFSETQ. CDR3 length equals 15 residues.

Here the CDR3 reads CASSSRFSGTVNTEAFF. The CDR3 DNA reads TGTGCCAGCAGTTCCCGATTTTCCGGGACAGTGAACACTGAAGCTTTCTTT. This chain joins TRBV28 and TRBJ1-1; TRBD1 matches at 7 bases. Germline values: CDR1 MDHEN, CDR2 SYDVKM. After removal of 4 bases from V and 0 bases from J, the junction contained 11 bases not matched to a gene. CDR3 size: 17 residues.

This clone came up once. The chain links TRBV10-3 to TRBJ2-7; D call uncertain. Germline CDR1 reads ENHRY; CDR2 reads SYGVKD. The CDR3 length is 13 residues. Trimming removed 4 bases from V and 2 bases from J, with 9 bases in between. CDR3 sequence (DNA): TGTGCCATCAGTGTAGCAACCCCCTACGAGCAGTACTTC. Its translation: CAISVATPYEQYF.

V and J are TRBV28 and TRBJ2-7, with 8 bases that match TRBD2. There are 14 residues in the CDR3. The ends lost 4 bases at V and 2 bases at J; junction bases unmatched: 4. Looked up from germline, CDR1 is MDHEN and CDR2 is SYDVKM. The CDR3 region has the DNA TGTGCCAGCAGTTCGGGGGGGTCCCCCTACGAGCAGTACTTC. The encoded protein is CASSSGGSPYEQYF.

As DNA, the CDR3 is TGCGCCAGCAGCTTCGACGGGAGGGACTACGAGCAGTACTTC. It is translated as CASSFDGRDYEQYF. The V call is TRBV5-1, the J call TRBJ2-7; 8 bases match TRBD2. Germline trimming cut 2 bases from V and 3 bases from J; bases unmatched to any gene: 4. Per germline, CDR1 SGHRS and CDR2 YFSETQ. CDR3 length: 14 amino acids.

The rearrangement links TRBV24-1 to TRBJ2-3, with 14 bases matching TRBD2. CDR1 KGHDR and CDR2 SFDVKD come from the germline V gene. The ends lost 9 bases at V and 2 bases at J; junction bases unmatched: 15. This CDR3 comprises 19 residues. The CDR3 DNA reads as TGTGCCACCGCAACAAGACGACTAGCGGGAGGGGGATACACAGATACGCAGTATTTT. The encoded protein is CATATRRLAGGGYTDTQYF.

The chain employs TRBV7-8 and TRBJ2-1, with D possibly being TRBD2 (5 bases). V lost 3 bases and J 6 bases, leaving 21 bases between the germline ends. CDR3 length equals 17 residues. Germline V gene lookup returns CDR1 SGHVS and CDR2 FQNEAQ. This CDR3 is CASSLIPVERSPNEQFF. As DNA, the CDR3 is TGTGCCAGCAGCTTGATTCCGGTTGAGCGGAGCCCCAATGAGCAGTTCTTC.

The J gene is TRBJ2-7, the V gene TRBV9; no firm D call. Trimming stripped 0 bases from V and 5 bases from J, with 12 bases between. CDR1 and CDR2 (germline): SGDLS, YYNGEE. The CDR3 contains 14 residues. CDR3 bases: TGTGCCAGCAGCGTAGGAGGTGCAGTCAACGAGCAGTACTTC. Translated, it gives CASSVGGAVNEQYF.

The J gene is TRBJ2-7, the V gene TRBV5-1, with unresolved D. Looked up from germline, CDR1 is SGHRS and CDR2 is YFSETQ. CDR3 size: 11 residues. V was trimmed by 4 bases and J by 3 bases, leaving 5 bases between them. CDR3 residues: CASSTHYEQYF. Here the CDR3 DNA reads TGCGCCAGCAGCACACACTACGAGCAGTACTTC.

The chain couples TRBV18 to TRBJ1-3, with 7 bases lining up with TRBD1. The CDR3 runs to 15 residues. V dropped 10 bases and J dropped 1; count of bases not matched to a gene: 10. The germline V gene encodes CDR1 KGHSH and CDR2 LQKENI. This CDR3 is CATQTGDRSGNTIYF. The CDR3 DNA is TGTGCCACCCAAACAGGGGATAGGTCTGGAAACACCATATATTTT.

This clone was seen only a few times. The rearrangement uses TRBV7-9 and TRBJ2-7; no reliable D call. The CDR3 extends over 13 amino acids. Trimming stripped 4 bases from V and 2 bases from J, with 9 bases between. Germline loops: CDR1 SEHNR, CDR2 FQNEAQ (reference sequence). The CDR3 nucleotides are TGTGCCAGCAGCTCACAGTTACCCTACGAGCAGTACTTC. Protein sequence: CASSSQLPYEQYF.

The chain is built from TRBV7-9 and TRBJ2-1; the match to TRBD2 covers 8 bases. Germline V gene data show CDR1 as SEHNR and CDR2 as FQNEAQ (reference sequence). Trimming took 2 bases from V and 2 from J; bases not matched to a gene: 2. CDR3 length: 15 residues. The CDR3: CASSLIAGTYNEQFF. The CDR3 DNA reads as TGTGCCAGCAGCTTAATAGCGGGAACCTACAATGAGCAGTTCTTC.

This clone was observed once. This chain links TRBV19 with TRBJ2-7, with TRBD2 as a possible D gene (6 bases). The CDR3 has 15 amino acids. The germline V and J ends were trimmed by 4 bases and 3 bases, with 16 bases remaining between them. Germline V gives CDR1 LNHDA, CDR2 SQIVND (reference sequence). The CDR3 sequence: CASSTLAGSGYEQYF. DNA of the CDR3: TGTGCCAGTAGTACCTTGGCGGGGAGTGGCTACGAGCAGTACTTC.

This clone was counted only a few times. This chain joins TRBV2 and TRBJ2-2; unclear D gene. The CDR3 sequence is 12 residues long. Germline CDR1 is SNHLY and CDR2 is FYNNEI. Trimming removed 2 bases from V and 9 bases from J, with 7 bases in between. CDR3 sequence (DNA): TGTGCCAGCAGTGAAAACTCCCGGGAGCTGTTTTTT. As protein: CASSENSRELFF.

The rearrangement uses TRBV24-1 and TRBJ2-1; 11 bases match TRBD2. V lost 4 bases to trimming and J lost 6 bases; unmatched junction nucleotides: 10. This CDR3 comprises 17 residues. Germline CDR1 and CDR2: KGHDR and SFDVKD. CDR3 loop: CATSDRPLAGGFNEQFF. The CDR3 coding sequence is TGTGCCACCAGTGACCGCCCTCTAGCGGGAGGCTTCAATGAGCAGTTCTTC.

The rearrangement links TRBV2 to TRBJ2-1; perhaps TRBD1 as D (6 bases). Trimming shortened V by 6 bases and J by 2 bases, and 17 bases separated the two germline ends. CDR1 and CDR2 from the germline V gene are SNHLY and FYNNEI. CDR3 length: 16 residues. The CDR3 nucleotides are TGTGCCAGCAGCCTACAGGGTAGGAGCCCCTACAATGAGCAGTTCTTC. This sequence encodes CASSLQGRSPYNEQFF.

This sequence joins TRBV23-1 and TRBJ2-3; possibly TRBD2 for D (6 bases). TRBV23-1 is annotated as an ORF whose role is uncertain. V was clipped by 0 bases and J by 1 base, with 23 bases between them. The CDR3 is 20 amino acids. The CDR3 DNA reads as TGCGCCAGCAGTCAATCGGAGTCTAGCGCCCCTCATAGACGCACAGATACGCAGTATTTT. It yields the protein CASSQSESSAPHRRTDTQYF.

Comment on this clone: The identical CDR3 is also encoded by other nucleotide sequences in the sample. The chain combines TRBV28 with TRBJ2-3; 7 nucleotides agree with TRBD2. Germline V gives CDR1 MDHEN, CDR2 SYDVKM. There are 13 residues in the CDR3. V lost 3 bases, J lost 3 bases, and 0 bases stayed unmatched. The CDR3 DNA sequence: TGTGCCAGCAGTTTGGGGGGGACAGATACGCAGTATTTT. As protein: CASSLGGTDTQYF.

The chain combines TRBV10-3 with TRBJ2-7; maybe TRBD2 (6 bases). CDR3 length: 14 residues. Germline CDR1 and CDR2: ENHRY and SYGVKD. V was pared by 4 bases and J by 0 bases, with 10 bases between. This CDR3 reads CAISVGGSSYEQYF. Written as DNA, the CDR3 is TGTGCCATCAGTGTTGGAGGGTCCTCCTACGAGCAGTACTTC.

V is TRBV11-2 and J is TRBJ2-7; 8 nucleotides match TRBD2. This CDR3 region has 14 residues. Germline V CDR1 and CDR2: SGHAT, FQNNGV. With 4 bases clipped from V and 6 bases from J, the junction kept 8 bases outside the gene matches. CDR3: CASSSGGALAEQYF. CDR3 nucleotide sequence: TGTGCCAGCAGCTCGGGAGGGGCCCTGGCCGAGCAGTACTTC.

The chain joins TRBV7-9 to TRBJ1-1; a possible D gene is TRBD1 (5 bases). This CDR3 has 15 amino acids. With 1 base removed from V and 4 bases from J, the gap between germline ends came to 13 bases. Germline V gives CDR1 SEHNR, CDR2 FQNEAQ (reference sequence). The CDR3 here is CASSLVGHQATEAFF. DNA of the CDR3: TGTGCCAGCAGCTTAGTTGGACACCAAGCCACTGAAGCTTTCTTT. Full variable domain (rest looked up from reference TRBV7-9 and TRBJ1-1): DTGVSQNPRHKITKRGQNVTFRCDPISEHNRLYWYRQTLGQGPEFLTYFQNEAQLEKSRLLSDRFSAERPKGSFSTLEIQRTEQGDSAMYLCASSLVGHQATEAFFGQGTRLTVV.

This chain uses TRBV7-2 with TRBJ2-2; D not certain. Germline V gene data show CDR1 as SGHTA and CDR2 as FQGNSA. The CDR3 runs to 13 residues. V was clipped by 2 bases and J by 6 bases, with 7 bases between them. The CDR3 DNA reads as TGTGCCAGCAGCTTAATAAGAGCCGGGGAGCTGTTTTTT. Its protein is CASSLIRAGELFF.

The genes are TRBV25-1 and TRBJ2-7; D may be TRBD1 (6 bases). This CDR3 contains 14 residues. Germline V gene lookup returns CDR1 MGHDK and CDR2 SYGVNS. V lost 2 bases and J lost 3, with 11 bases in between. The CDR3: CASSEGGMNYEQYF. CDR3 bases: TGTGCCAGCAGTGAAGGGGGCATGAACTACGAGCAGTACTTC.

The genes are TRBV5-4 and TRBJ2-3, with 11 positions matching TRBD2. The V gene's germline CDR1 is SGHNT and CDR2 YYREEE (reference sequence). The V and J ends lost 4 bases and 6 bases, in that order; junction bases with no gene match: 4. The CDR3 is 14 amino acids. The CDR3 is CASSILAGVDTQYF. The DNA for the CDR3 is TGTGCCAGCAGCATACTAGCGGGAGTGGATACGCAGTATTTT.

The gene calls are TRBV28 and TRBJ1-2; D gene uncertain. V lost 6 bases and J lost 0, with 8 bases in between. CDR1 is MDHEN, CDR2 SYDVKM, per germline. This CDR3 has 13 residues. The CDR3 region is CASRNTSNYGYTF. In nucleotides, the CDR3 is TGTGCCAGCAGGAACACATCTAACTATGGCTACACCTTC.

The V call is TRBV28, the J call TRBJ2-5; D is perhaps TRBD1 (5 bases). Between the trimmed V and J ends, which lost 1 base and 9 bases, there was a span of 15 bases. CDR3 length equals 14 residues. The germline gives CDR1 MDHEN, CDR2 SYDVKM. Here the CDR3 DNA reads TGTGCCAGCAGTTTATCAGTAGGGGTTTGGGCCCAGTACTTC. This encodes CASSLSVGVWAQYF.